This record concerns one T cell receptor beta chain sequence. The CDR3 loop spans 18 amino acids. V dropped 3 bases and J dropped 0; count of bases not matched to a gene: 7. CDR1 and CDR2 (germline): LNHDA, SQIVND (reference sequence). The data stem from a study of blood T cell repertoires in COVID-19. Study in general: COVID-19 samples, acute and convalescent, were from the United States, Italy and Spain. Sources were T cells, B-cell-depleted T cells, or PBMCs; the material itself was cDNA or gDNA.

Clones were sequenced by immunoSEQ multiplex PCR, and TCRdb holds only the in-frame ones, with some missing. The sample holds 350,000 to 400,000 clones, 88% seen once. All enrollees were about 18 to 89 years old and from approximately 24 US areas. The sample was PBMCs or T cells enriched from blood (not recorded which). The chain is built from TRBV19 and TRBJ1-5, with TRBD1 identical over 11 bases. The clonotype comes from a woman in her 30s with acute COVID-19. CDR3 loop: CASSIFGTGGNSNQPQHF. Written as DNA, the CDR3 is TGTGCCAGTAGTATCTTTGGGACAGGGGGAAATAGCAATCAGCCCCAGCATTTT.